The source of this T cell receptor beta chain is a study of blood T cell repertoires in COVID-19. Some clones are missing from TCRdb's copy, which holds only in-frame ones; the method was immunoSEQ multiplex PCR. Here the sample spans about 190,000 clones, roughly 80% being singletons. Per germline, CDR1 SNHLY and CDR2 FYNNEI. The CDR3 loop spans 16 amino acids. V lost 4 bases, J lost 0 bases, and 13 bases lay in between. This TCR was recovered from a woman aged 25-40 years who had recovered from COVID-19. Material: PBMCs or T cells enriched from blood (not recorded which). J is TRBJ2-1 and V is TRBV2; D is perhaps TRBD1 (5 bases). CDR3 sequence: CASSGKLGDSYNEQFF. DNA of the CDR3: TGTGCCAGCAGTGGAAAGTTAGGGGACTCCTACAATGAGCAGTTCTTC.